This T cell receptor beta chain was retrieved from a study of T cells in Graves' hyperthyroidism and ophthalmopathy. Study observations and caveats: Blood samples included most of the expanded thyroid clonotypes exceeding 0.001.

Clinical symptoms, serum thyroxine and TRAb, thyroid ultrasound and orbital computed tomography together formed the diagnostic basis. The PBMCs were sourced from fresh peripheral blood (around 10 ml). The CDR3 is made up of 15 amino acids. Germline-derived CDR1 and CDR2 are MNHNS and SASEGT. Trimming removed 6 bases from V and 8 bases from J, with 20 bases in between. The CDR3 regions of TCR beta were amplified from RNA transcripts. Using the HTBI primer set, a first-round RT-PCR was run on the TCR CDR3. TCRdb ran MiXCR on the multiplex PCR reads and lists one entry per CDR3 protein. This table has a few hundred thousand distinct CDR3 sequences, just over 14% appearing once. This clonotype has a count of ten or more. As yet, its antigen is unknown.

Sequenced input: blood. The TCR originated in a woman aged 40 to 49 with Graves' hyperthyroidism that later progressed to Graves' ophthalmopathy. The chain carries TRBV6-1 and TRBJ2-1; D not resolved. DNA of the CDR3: TGTGCCAGCAGAAGTTACCCCCCGGTATGGGATGAGCAGTTCTTC. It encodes CASRSYPPVWDEQFF.